This record looks at one T cell receptor (beta chain) sequence and its context. No cognate antigen has been identified for it. Qualities for individual bases were not recorded, and no much larger clone is one base off. V is trimmed back by 3 bases and J by 8 bases, and the junction contains 4 bases that no gene match accounts for. The CDR3 has 14 amino acids, counting the end cysteine and phenylalanine. The kept DNA is CDR3 alone, 42 bases in frame from the first base. CDR1 SGHTA and CDR2 FQGNSA were looked up in the germline V gene. This specimen belongs to a study of shared clonotypes between healthy human individuals (dated by TCRdb to the early 2020s). Looking at the study overall: A couple of women and three men aged 18 to 49 years were included in the cohort. Different laboratories and diverse techniques were used to prepare libraries and sequence TCR repertoires, to increase sequencing depth and limit assay-specific biases. Per donor, leukapheresis produced somewhere between about 0.9 and 10 billion PBMCs. For each donor, CD4 naive and CD4 memory were each run on three plates, CD8 naive on two plates, and CD8 memory on one plate. To estimate repertoire size and how much clonotype sharing occurs between individuals, the study deeply sequenced the blood TCR repertoires of five healthy adults. Points the paper makes about the study in general: Sampling was restricted to blood, and TCR repertoires in tissue are likely to differ from TCR repertoires in blood. Pairwise subsampling indicated that sequencing depth was expected to affect the degree of clonotype sharing among donors. Clonotypes shared by all four sorted-subset donors showed higher generation probabilities than non-shared clonotypes. Naive subsets generally had larger estimated clonotype richness than memory subsets. The genetic and exposure-history diversity represented was limited by the small number of donors. When a few donors were compared, the shared fraction of clonotypes was about 5% for naive CD4, roughly 3.3% for naive CD8, 2.3% for memory CD4, and 0.35% to 0.4% for memory CD8. Incomplete sequencing was indicated by rarefaction of sorted-subset datasets, despite the large sequencing depth.

Healthy HIV-negative adults with no recently reported acute infections or vaccinations were included as donors. All donors were Caucasian adults living in Nashville, Tennessee, USA. CD4+ T cells were enriched through magnetic negative selection, after which naive cells were positively selected on CD45RA and the remaining negative fraction served as the memory subset. After blood collection by leukapheresis, PBMCs were isolated using Ficoll-Histopaque density gradient centrifugation and then cryopreserved in the vapor phase of liquid nitrogen. Analytical flow cytometry was used to check the purity and quantity of every magnetically sorted T cell population. Each sorted fraction had its genomic DNA isolated and then quantified by UV absorbance on a Nanodrop 2000c. Using the deep immunoSEQ assay, multiplex PCR amplified TCR CDR3 regions from genomic DNA. Genomic DNA extracted from each cell subset was distributed evenly over all wells of several immunoSEQ 96-well plates, and each plate served as one replicate. For sorted subsets, around 200 ng genomic DNA, equal to about 30,000 T cell genomes, was loaded into each replicate PCR. The purified libraries were quantified using a Qubit 3.0 fluorometer, sized with a Bioanalyzer 2100, and then quantified again using the KAPA Library Quantification kit. Every immunoSEQ 96-well plate was sequenced on a separate single-read 150-cycle Illumina NextSeq 550 flow cell. In the original analysis: The immunoSEQ output contained only junctional sequences without quality scores, so filtering could not match that applied to full-length reads. To assign V/J genes and CDR3, sequences were annotated using PyIR, a Python wrapper for IgBLAST v1.9, with IMGT germline references. Reads were removed for weak V/J assignments (E-value above 1e-6), missing CDR3, stop codons, out-of-frame junctions, or ambiguous translated residues. V3J clonotypes were defined by identical inferred V gene, J gene, and CDR3 amino acid sequence. The percentage overlap between two repertoires was calculated by dividing the number of shared unique clonotypes by the size of the smaller repertoire. Three approaches were used to assess repertoire richness: RTK rarefaction, the Chao1 estimator, and Recon v2.1 estimates of unobserved clonotypes. For all TCRbeta clonotypes obtained by the gDNA method from several donors, generation probabilities were computed with OLGA. Imported from immuneACCESS, the table was reduced by TCRdb to in-frame sequences with V and J called. These copies leave out some clones; in studies compared against another copy, an unresolved V gene accounts for under half, and the cause of the remainder is not known. The V and J calls and clone size come from that table; D and trimming were worked out from the DNA. In this sample the table shows about 2 million clones, 95% of which occur a single time. Under 0.15% of the sample rests with the top ten.

The V gene is TRBV7-2 and the J gene is TRBJ1-4; TRBD1 fits 9 bases in the junction. This clonotype originated in a man aged 18 to 29 in good health. Sequencing was done on a sample of naive CD4+ T cells sorted from blood. What the cell subset or site label conveys for this sample: CD45RA+ positively selected. This receptor has the CDR3 CASSFRTGDEKLFF. The DNA is TGTGCCAGCAGCTTCAGGACAGGGGACGAAAAACTGTTTTTT.